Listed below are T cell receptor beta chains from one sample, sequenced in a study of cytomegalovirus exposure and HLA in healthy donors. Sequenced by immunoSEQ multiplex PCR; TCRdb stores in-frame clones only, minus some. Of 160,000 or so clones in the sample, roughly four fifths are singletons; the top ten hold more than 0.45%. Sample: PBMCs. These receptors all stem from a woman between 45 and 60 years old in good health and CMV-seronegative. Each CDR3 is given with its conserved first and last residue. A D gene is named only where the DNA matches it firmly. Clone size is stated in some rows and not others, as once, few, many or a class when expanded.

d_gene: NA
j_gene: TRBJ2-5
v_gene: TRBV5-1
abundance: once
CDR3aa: CASSLAGGMETQYF
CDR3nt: TGCGCCAGCAGCTTGGCCGGAGGGATGGAGACCCAGTACTTC

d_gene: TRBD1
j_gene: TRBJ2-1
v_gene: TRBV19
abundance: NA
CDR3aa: CASSIGLTGAGEQFF
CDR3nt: TGTGCCAGTAGTATAGGTCTGACAGGGGCGGGTGAGCAGTTCTTC

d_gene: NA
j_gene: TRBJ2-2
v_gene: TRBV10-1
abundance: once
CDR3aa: CASSEDRQGSTGELFF
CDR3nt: TGCGCCAGCAGTGAGGATCGGCAGGGGAGCACCGGGGAGCTGTTTTTT

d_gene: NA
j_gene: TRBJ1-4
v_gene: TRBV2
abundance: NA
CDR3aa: CASSENRITTNEKLFF
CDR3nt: TGTGCCAGCAGTGAAAACAGGATCACAACTAATGAAAAACTGTTTTTT

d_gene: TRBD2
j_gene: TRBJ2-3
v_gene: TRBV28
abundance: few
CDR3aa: CASSFGASGGPDTQYF
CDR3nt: TGTGCCAGCAGTTTCGGGGCGAGCGGGGGACCAGATACGCAGTATTTT

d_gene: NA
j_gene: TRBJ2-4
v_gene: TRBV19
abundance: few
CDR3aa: CASSMSDPGIQYF
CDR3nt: TGTGCCAGTAGTATGAGCGACCCCGGCATTCAGTACTTC

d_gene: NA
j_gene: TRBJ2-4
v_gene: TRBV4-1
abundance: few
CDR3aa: CASSLTTGTDIQYF
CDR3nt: TGCGCCAGCAGCCTCACGACAGGGACTGACATTCAGTACTTC

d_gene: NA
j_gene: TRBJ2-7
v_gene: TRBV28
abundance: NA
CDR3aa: CASSPLFGLQTYEQYF
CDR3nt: TGTGCCAGCAGTCCTCTTTTTGGGCTTCAGACCTACGAGCAGTACTTC

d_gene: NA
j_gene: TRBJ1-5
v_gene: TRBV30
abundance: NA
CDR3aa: CAWSVSWDTGRQPQHF
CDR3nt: TGTGCCTGGAGTGTAAGCTGGGACACCGGCCGACAGCCCCAGCATTTT

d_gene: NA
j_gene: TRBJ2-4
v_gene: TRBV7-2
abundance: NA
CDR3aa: CASSLSQNIQYF
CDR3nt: TGTGCCAGCAGCTTAAGCCAAAACATTCAGTACTTC

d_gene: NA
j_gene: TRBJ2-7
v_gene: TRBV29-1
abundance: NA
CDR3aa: CSVEGTAYEQYF
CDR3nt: TGCAGCGTTGAGGGCACCGCCTACGAGCAGTACTTC

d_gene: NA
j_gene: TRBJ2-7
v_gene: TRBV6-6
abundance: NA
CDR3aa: CASSSPERSSYEQYF
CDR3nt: TGTGCCAGCAGTTCCCCAGAGCGGAGCTCCTACGAGCAGTACTTC

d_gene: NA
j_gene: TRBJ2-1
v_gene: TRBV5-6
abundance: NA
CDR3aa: CASSLVAGQYNEQFF
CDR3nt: TGTGCCAGCAGCTTGGTGGCTGGACAGTACAATGAGCAGTTCTTC

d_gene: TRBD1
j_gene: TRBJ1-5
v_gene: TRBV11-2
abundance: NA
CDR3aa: CASSPGQGAVQPQHF
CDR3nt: TGTGCCAGCAGCCCCGGACAGGGGGCCGTTCAGCCCCAGCATTTT

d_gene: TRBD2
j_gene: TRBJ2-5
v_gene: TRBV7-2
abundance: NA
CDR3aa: CASSLVALAGGETQYF
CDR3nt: TGTGCCAGCAGCTTAGTGGCGCTAGCGGGAGGCGAGACCCAGTACTTC

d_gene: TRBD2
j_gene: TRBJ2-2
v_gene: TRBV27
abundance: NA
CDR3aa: CASSRLAGGPNGELFF
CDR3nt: TGTGCCAGCAGTCGCCTAGCGGGGGGGCCGAACGGGGAGCTGTTTTTT

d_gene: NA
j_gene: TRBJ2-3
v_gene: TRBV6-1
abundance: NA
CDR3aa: CASSEGITGTQYF
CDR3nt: TGTGCCAGCAGTGAAGGGATTACGGGTACGCAGTATTTT

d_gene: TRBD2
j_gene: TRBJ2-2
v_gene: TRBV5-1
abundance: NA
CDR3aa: CASSPGGTSGNTGELFF
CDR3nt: TGCGCCAGCAGCCCCGGGGGGACTAGCGGGAACACCGGGGAGCTGTTTTTT

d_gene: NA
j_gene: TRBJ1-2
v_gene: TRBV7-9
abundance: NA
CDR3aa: CASGAYNYGYTF
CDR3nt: TGTGCCAGCGGAGCTTATAACTATGGCTACACCTTC

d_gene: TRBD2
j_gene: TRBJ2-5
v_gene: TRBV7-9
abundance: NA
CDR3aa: CASSGTRPAQETQYF
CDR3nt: TGTGCCAGCAGCGGGACTAGGCCAGCCCAGGAGACCCAGTACTTC

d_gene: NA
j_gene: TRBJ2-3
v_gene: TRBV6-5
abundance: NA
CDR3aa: CASEEGAGTDTQYF
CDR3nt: TGTGCCAGCGAGGAGGGAGCTGGCACAGATACGCAGTATTTT

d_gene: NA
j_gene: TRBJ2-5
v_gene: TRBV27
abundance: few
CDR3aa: CASSFYGETQYF
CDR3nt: TGTGCCAGCAGTTTCTATGGAGAGACCCAGTACTTC

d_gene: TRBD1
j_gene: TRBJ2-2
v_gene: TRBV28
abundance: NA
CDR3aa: CASSFLPGTGGVVGELFF
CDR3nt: TGTGCCAGCAGTTTTCTTCCCGGGACAGGGGGCGTCGTCGGGGAGCTGTTTTTT

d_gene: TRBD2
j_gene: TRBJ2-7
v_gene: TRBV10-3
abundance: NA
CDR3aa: CAISELTSAHEQYF
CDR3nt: TGTGCCATCAGTGAGCTAACTAGCGCCCACGAGCAGTACTTC

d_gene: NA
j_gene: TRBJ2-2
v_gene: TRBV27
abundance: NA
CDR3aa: CASSLSRQGSGELFF
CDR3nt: TGTGCCAGCAGTTTATCGAGGCAGGGGTCCGGGGAGCTGTTTTTT

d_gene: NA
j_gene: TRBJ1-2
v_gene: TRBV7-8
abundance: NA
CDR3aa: CASSPREGLYGYTF
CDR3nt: TGTGCCAGCAGCCCCAGGGAGGGACTCTATGGCTACACCTTC

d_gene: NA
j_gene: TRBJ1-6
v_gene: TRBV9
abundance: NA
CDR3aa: CASSYGTQYNSPLHF
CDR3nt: TGTGCCAGCAGTTACGGGACACAGTATAATTCACCCCTCCACTTT

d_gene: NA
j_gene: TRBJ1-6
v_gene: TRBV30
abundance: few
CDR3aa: CASDRGGNNSPLHF
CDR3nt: TGTGCCTCGGACCGCGGGGGGAACAATTCACCCCTCCACTTT

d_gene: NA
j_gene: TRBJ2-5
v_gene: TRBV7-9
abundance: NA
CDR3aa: CASSIIVGGETQYF
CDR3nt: TGTGCCAGCAGCATTATTGTGGGCGGGGAGACCCAGTACTTC

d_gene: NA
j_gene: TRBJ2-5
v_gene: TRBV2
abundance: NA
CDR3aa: CASSDLAGYTETQYF
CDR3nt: TGTGCCAGCAGTGATTTGGCAGGGTATACGGAGACCCAGTACTTC

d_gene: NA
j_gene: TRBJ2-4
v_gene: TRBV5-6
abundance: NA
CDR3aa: CASSLAASEAKNIQYF
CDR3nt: TGTGCCAGCAGCCTGGCGGCTAGCGAGGCCAAAAACATTCAGTACTTC

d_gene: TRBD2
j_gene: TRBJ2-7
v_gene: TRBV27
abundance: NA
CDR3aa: CASSLGQRGGTFTYEQYF
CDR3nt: TGTGCCAGCAGTTTAGGTCAGCGGGGGGGTACTTTTACCTACGAGCAGTACTTC

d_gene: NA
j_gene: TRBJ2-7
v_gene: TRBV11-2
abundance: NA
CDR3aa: CASSLGLSSYEQYF
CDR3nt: TGTGCCAGCAGCCTGGGGCTTAGCTCCTACGAGCAGTACTTC

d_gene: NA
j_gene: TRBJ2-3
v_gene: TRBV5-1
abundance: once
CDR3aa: CASSFPVSADTQYF
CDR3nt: TGCGCCAGCAGCTTTCCAGTCTCCGCAGATACGCAGTATTTT

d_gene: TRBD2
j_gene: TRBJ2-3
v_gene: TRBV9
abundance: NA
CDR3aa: CASSVGRAKLSGIDTQYF
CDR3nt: TGTGCCAGCAGCGTAGGTAGGGCCAAGCTAAGCGGGATAGATACGCAGTATTTT

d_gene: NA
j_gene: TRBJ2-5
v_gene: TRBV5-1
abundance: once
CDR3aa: CASSLFLRRYQETQYF
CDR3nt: TGCGCCAGCAGCTTGTTTCTCAGGCGTTATCAAGAGACCCAGTACTTC

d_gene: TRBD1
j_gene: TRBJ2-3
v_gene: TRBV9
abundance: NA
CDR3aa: CASSDGTATDTQYF
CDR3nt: TGTGCCAGCAGCGATGGGACAGCCACAGATACGCAGTATTTT

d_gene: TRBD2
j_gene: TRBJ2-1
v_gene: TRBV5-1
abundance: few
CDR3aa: CASSWGLADFNEQFF
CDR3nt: TGCGCCAGCAGCTGGGGACTAGCTGACTTCAATGAGCAGTTCTTC

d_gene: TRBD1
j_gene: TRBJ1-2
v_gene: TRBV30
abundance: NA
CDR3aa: CAGWDRGWYGYTF
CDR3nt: TGTGCCGGATGGGACAGGGGATGGTATGGCTACACCTTC

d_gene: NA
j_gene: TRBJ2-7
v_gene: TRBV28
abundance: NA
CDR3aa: CASSGSFMGPHSYEQYF
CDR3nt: TGTGCCAGCAGTGGTTCGTTTATGGGGCCACACTCCTACGAGCAGTACTTC

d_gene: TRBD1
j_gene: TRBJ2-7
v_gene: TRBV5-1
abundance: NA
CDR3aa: CASSGRQGRYEQYF
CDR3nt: TGCGCCAGCAGCGGCCGACAGGGTCGCTACGAGCAGTACTTC

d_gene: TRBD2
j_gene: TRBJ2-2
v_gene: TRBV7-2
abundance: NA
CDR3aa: CASRGVGLFTGELFF
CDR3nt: TGTGCCAGCCGGGGCGTGGGACTATTCACCGGGGAGCTGTTTTTT

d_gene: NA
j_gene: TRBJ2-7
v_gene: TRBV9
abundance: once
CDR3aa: CASSARAFTSSYEQYF
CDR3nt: TGTGCCAGCAGCGCGAGGGCCTTTACAAGCTCCTACGAGCAGTACTTC

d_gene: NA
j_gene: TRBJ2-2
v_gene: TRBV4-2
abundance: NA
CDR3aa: CASSAFGGSGGELFF
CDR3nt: TGTGCCAGCTCAGCCTTTGGCGGGTCGGGCGGGGAGCTGTTTTTT

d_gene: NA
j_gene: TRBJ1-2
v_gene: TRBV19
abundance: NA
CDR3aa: CASRYSTMGQNYGYTF
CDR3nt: TGTGCCAGTAGATATTCGACAATGGGACAAAACTATGGCTACACCTTC

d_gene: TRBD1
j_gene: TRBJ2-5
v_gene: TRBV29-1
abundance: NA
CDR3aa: CSVDRGHETQYF
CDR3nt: TGCAGCGTTGACAGGGGGCATGAGACCCAGTACTTC

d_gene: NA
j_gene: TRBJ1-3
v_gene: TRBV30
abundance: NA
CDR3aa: CAWSVLHRLAGNTIYF
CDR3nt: TGTGCCTGGAGTGTACTGCACAGGCTGGCTGGAAACACCATATATTTT

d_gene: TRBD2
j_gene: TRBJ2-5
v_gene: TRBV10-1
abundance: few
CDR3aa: CASSPRTSGRSEETQYF
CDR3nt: TGCGCCAGCAGCCCCAGGACTAGCGGGAGGAGTGAAGAGACCCAGTACTTC

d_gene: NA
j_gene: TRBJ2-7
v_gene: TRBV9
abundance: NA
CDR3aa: CATSPGYGEQYF
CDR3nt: TGTGCCACTAGCCCGGGGTACGGCGAGCAGTACTTC

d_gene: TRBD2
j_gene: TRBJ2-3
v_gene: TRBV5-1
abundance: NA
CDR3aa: CASSLDPGGGGTDTQYF
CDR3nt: TGCGCCAGCAGCTTGGACCCGGGCGGGGGAGGCACAGATACGCAGTATTTT

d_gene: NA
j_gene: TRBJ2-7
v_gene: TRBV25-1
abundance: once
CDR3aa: CASSEYSPARGYEQYF
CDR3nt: TGTGCCAGCAGTGAATATAGCCCCGCCAGGGGTTACGAGCAGTACTTC

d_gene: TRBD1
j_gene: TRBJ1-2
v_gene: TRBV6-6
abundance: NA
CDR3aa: CASSQKGDRGHGYTF
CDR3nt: TGTGCCAGCAGTCAAAAAGGGGACAGGGGGCATGGCTACACCTTC

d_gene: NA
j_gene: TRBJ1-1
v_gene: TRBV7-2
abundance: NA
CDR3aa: CASSLGLMNTEAFF
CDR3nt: TGTGCCAGCAGCTTAGGACTGATGAACACTGAAGCTTTCTTT

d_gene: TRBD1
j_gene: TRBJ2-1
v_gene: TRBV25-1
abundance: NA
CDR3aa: CASSESGTGSSYNEQFF
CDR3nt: TGTGCCAGCAGTGAATCCGGGACAGGGAGCTCCTACAATGAGCAGTTCTTC

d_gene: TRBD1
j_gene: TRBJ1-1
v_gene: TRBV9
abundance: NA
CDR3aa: CASSARDRIFTEAFF
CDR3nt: TGTGCCAGCAGCGCCAGGGACAGGATTTTCACTGAAGCTTTCTTT

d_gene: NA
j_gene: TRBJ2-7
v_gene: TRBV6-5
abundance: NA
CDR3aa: CASSRRHRDYEQYF
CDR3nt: TGTGCCAGCAGTCGCCGGCACAGGGATTACGAGCAGTACTTC

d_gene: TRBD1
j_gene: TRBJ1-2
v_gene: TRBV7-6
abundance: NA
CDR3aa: CASSSSVTGEWSYTF
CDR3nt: TGTGCCAGCAGCTCGTCCGTAACAGGGGAGTGGAGCTACACCTTC

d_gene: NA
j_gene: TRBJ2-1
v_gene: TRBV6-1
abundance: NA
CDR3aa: CASSGSLWGAYNEQFF
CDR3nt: TGTGCCAGCAGTGGAAGTCTTTGGGGGGCCTACAATGAGCAGTTCTTC

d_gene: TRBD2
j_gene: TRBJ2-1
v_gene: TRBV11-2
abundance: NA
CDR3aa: CASSTYAGTSGRADEQFF
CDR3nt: TGTGCCAGCAGCACGTATGCCGGGACTAGCGGGAGGGCGGATGAGCAGTTCTTC

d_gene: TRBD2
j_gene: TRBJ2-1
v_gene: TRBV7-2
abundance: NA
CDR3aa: CASRRRSGRVGGEQFF
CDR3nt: TGTGCCAGCAGGCGTCGTAGCGGGAGGGTAGGCGGTGAGCAGTTCTTC